These T cell receptor beta chains were read from a single sample in a study of blood T cell repertoires in COVID-19. Assay: immunoSEQ multiplex PCR; the TCRdb copy retains only in-frame clones and omits some. This table has 270,000 or so clones, roughly 85% appearing once. Sequencing used peripheral blood. The receptors here all came from a woman aged 45-60 years who had recovered from COVID-19. The CDR3 runs from the conserved cysteine through the conserved F or W.

J gene,V gene,CDR3 protein
TRBJ2-1,TRBV5-1,CASSLRGEAYNEQFF
TRBJ2-7,TRBV7-2,CASSLGGLVYEQYF
TRBJ2-7,TRBV7-9,CASSLLGAGGSYEQYF
TRBJ2-2,TRBV5-1,CASRPWRQAGGPAGELFF
TRBJ2-6,TRBV7-3,CASSPTGTGANVLTF
TRBJ2-3,TRBV5-1,CASSLAIAGGPGDTQYF
TRBJ1-5,TRBV19,CASSKSLSSNQPQHF
TRBJ1-2,TRBV5-1,CASSLAGAGGYGYTF
TRBJ1-6,TRBV9,CASSVGQGDNSPLHF
TRBJ2-7,TRBV4-1,CASSQQGLSSYEQYF
TRBJ1-5,TRBV6-5,CASSRQLNNNQPQHF
TRBJ2-1,TRBV27,CASRHGRELGEQFF
TRBJ2-2,TRBV20-1,CSASAGAPNTGELFF
TRBJ2-5,TRBV6-2/TRBV6-3,CASSSHLGRGQETQYF
TRBJ2-7,TRBV25-1,CASSRYSEQYF
TRBJ2-3,TRBV10-3,CAIGTSGSTDTQYF
TRBJ2-5,TRBV9,CASSDQRGERETQYF
TRBJ2-4,TRBV28,CASSPKPFQQGPAKNIQYF
TRBJ2-3,TRBV29-1,CSVIRTTGTSGIPDTQYF
TRBJ2-1,TRBV5-8,CASSRVGGNEQFF
TRBJ1-4,TRBV5-4,CASSLEGGAREKLFF
TRBJ2-1,TRBV7-2,CASSRGTGSYNEQFF
TRBJ2-7,TRBV7-2,CASSQTSGSLGEQYF